The entry below describes one TCR beta chain. Its target is unknown. The sample originates from a study of T cell responses to AZD1222 COVID-19 vaccine. Study findings and constraints: Donors in the cohort were predominantly white British and more often female, and clonal diversity was possibly underestimated. Dominant CD4 TCR responses targeted spike regions 160-218 and 743-854. The reported proportion of spike-specific TCRs targeting unmutated variant regions was nearly half.

Clones were sequenced by immunoSEQ multiplex PCR, and TCRdb holds only the in-frame ones, with some missing. Among approximately 180,000 clones listed, about 88% were seen once. CDR1 is KGHDR, CDR2 SFDVKD, per germline. Trimming cost V 10 bases and J 10 bases, with 15 bases left between them. This CDR3 has 11 amino acids. The starting material was peripheral blood, obtained on day 0 of AZD1222 vaccination. The origin of this receptor is an adult in good health. The V and J genes are TRBV24-1 and TRBJ1-1; tentatively, D is TRBD1 (6 bases). CDR3 residues: CATLDSLGAFF. CDR3 coding DNA: TGTGCCACATTGGACAGCCTCGGAGCTTTCTTT.